These T cell receptor beta chains were read from a single sample in a study of T cells in Graves' hyperthyroidism and ophthalmopathy. TCRdb analysed the multiplex PCR reads with MiXCR anew, one entry per CDR3 protein. The data show 400,000 to 500,000 distinct CDR3 sequences, roughly 14% seen once. The sequencing sample was made of blood. Receptor source: a woman aged 18-29 years with Graves' hyperthyroidism. CDR3s include the opening cysteine and the closing phenylalanine or tryptophan. A D gene is named only where the DNA matches it firmly. For some rows the clone size is stated as once, few or many, or as a class when expanded; others skip it.

d_call: NA
clone_size: many
v_call: TRBV5-5
j_call: TRBJ2-2
cdr3_nt: TGTGCCAGCACACTCGACAGAAACACCGGGGAGCTGTTTTTT
cdr3_aa: CASTLDRNTGELFF

d_call: TRBD2
clone_size: many
v_call: TRBV5-1
j_call: TRBJ2-3
cdr3_nt: TGCGCCAGCGCGACTAGCGGGAGTGCGGCAGATACGCAGTATTTT
cdr3_aa: CASATSGSAADTQYF

d_call: NA
clone_size: few
v_call: TRBV5-1
j_call: TRBJ1-1
cdr3_nt: TGCGCCAGCAGCTTGGCGGTGGCTGAAGCTTTCTTT
cdr3_aa: CASSLAVAEAFF

d_call: NA
clone_size: few
v_call: TRBV5-5
j_call: TRBJ2-1
cdr3_nt: TGTGCCAGCAGCTTCCGATCATTATCCTACAATGAGCAGTTCTTC
cdr3_aa: CASSFRSLSYNEQFF

d_call: NA
clone_size: few
v_call: TRBV25-1
j_call: TRBJ1-1
cdr3_nt: TGTGCCAGCAGTGATAACGGGGGCATGAACACTGAAGCTTTCTTT
cdr3_aa: CASSDNGGMNTEAFF

d_call: NA
clone_size: many
v_call: TRBV20-1
j_call: TRBJ1-1
cdr3_nt: TGCAGTGCTAGGTTCCCGACAGGACCGAACACTGAAGCTTTCTTT
cdr3_aa: CSARFPTGPNTEAFF

d_call: NA
clone_size: many
v_call: TRBV6-5
j_call: TRBJ2-1
cdr3_nt: TGTGCCAGCAGTTACGGAAGCGCGCAATTCTCCTACAATGAGCAGTTCTTC
cdr3_aa: CASSYGSAQFSYNEQFF

d_call: NA
clone_size: few
v_call: TRBV10-1
j_call: TRBJ2-1
cdr3_nt: TGCGCCAGCAGTGAGTCACCAGGGGGGAATGAGCAGTTCTTC
cdr3_aa: CASSESPGGNEQFF

d_call: NA
clone_size: many
v_call: TRBV11-2
j_call: TRBJ2-2
cdr3_nt: TGTGCCACCATGGTAGGGGAGCTGTTTTTT
cdr3_aa: CATMVGELFF

d_call: TRBD2
clone_size: NA
v_call: TRBV19
j_call: TRBJ2-1
cdr3_nt: TGTGCCAGTACCCTGACTAGCGGGGGATACAATGAGCAGTTCTTC
cdr3_aa: CASTLTSGGYNEQFF

d_call: NA
clone_size: many
v_call: TRBV12-3/TRBV12-4
j_call: TRBJ2-5
cdr3_nt: TGTGCCAGCAGTCTCCTTAGGGGGGGGCAAGAGACCCAGTACTTC
cdr3_aa: CASSLLRGGQETQYF

d_call: NA
clone_size: NA
v_call: TRBV27
j_call: TRBJ1-4
cdr3_nt: TGTGCCAGCAGTCCGACAGTTGATTTGGCTAAACTGTTTTTT
cdr3_aa: CASSPTVDLAKLFF

d_call: NA
clone_size: many
v_call: TRBV6-1
j_call: TRBJ1-5
cdr3_nt: TGTGCCAGCAGTGAATGGGGGAGCAATCAGCCCCAGCATTTT
cdr3_aa: CASSEWGSNQPQHF

d_call: NA
clone_size: NA
v_call: TRBV15
j_call: TRBJ1-1
cdr3_nt: TGTGCCACCAGCAGAGATTTATCGCGCGGGTGGGCTGAAGCTTTCTTT
cdr3_aa: CATSRDLSRGWAEAFF

d_call: NA
clone_size: few
v_call: TRBV5-1
j_call: TRBJ2-3
cdr3_nt: TGCGCCAGCAGCTTGGGGTTGGTGGAGGGGATCACAGATACGCAGTATTTT
cdr3_aa: CASSLGLVEGITDTQYF

d_call: NA
clone_size: NA
v_call: TRBV6-8
j_call: TRBJ1-1
cdr3_nt: TGTGCCAGCAGTTACTCGAGTAACGAGACAACGAACACTGAAGCTTTCTTT
cdr3_aa: CASSYSSNETTNTEAFF

d_call: TRBD1
clone_size: many
v_call: TRBV5-1
j_call: TRBJ1-1
cdr3_nt: TGCGCCAGCAGCTTACAGGGGGCACCGAACACTGAAGCTTTCTTT
cdr3_aa: CASSLQGAPNTEAFF

d_call: TRBD2
clone_size: many
v_call: TRBV6-5
j_call: TRBJ2-7
cdr3_nt: TGTGCCAGCAGTTACTCGATCTACGGGAGGGCTGTCAACGAGCAGTACTTC
cdr3_aa: CASSYSIYGRAVNEQYF